Listed here are 6 T cell receptor beta chains from one sample, sequenced in a study of tumor and adjacent non-tumor tissue in lung cancer. A modified ARM-PCR protocol with three rounds of nested PCR amplified TCRbeta. Each CDR3 protein gets one entry after TCRdb re-called the multiplex PCR reads with MiXCR. The data hold 95,000 to 150,000 distinct CDR3 sequences, with over 65% observed a single time. This sample's RNA came from whole unsorted tissue. The sample was lung tumor tissue. These receptors were taken from a man aged 25 to 45 with non-small cell lung cancer.

As concerns this clonotype: Relative to the germline gene, one junction end is altered; a read error may explain this. This chain uses TRBV4-1 with TRBJ1-4; 7 bases are shared with TRBD1. CDR3 length equals 17 residues. Germline V gene sequence: CDR1 MGHRA, CDR2 YSYEKL. Here the CDR3 reads CASSQGQGRATNEKLAF. As DNA, the CDR3 is TGCGCCAGCAGCCAAGGACAGGGTCGGGCAACTAATGAAAAACTGGCTTTT.

The V and J genes are TRBV11-1 and TRBJ2-1; D is unresolved. CDR1 and CDR2 (germline): SGHAT, FQDESV (reference sequence). The CDR3 runs to 13 residues. The CDR3 is CTGSFSSSDEQFF. CDR3 in DNA: TGTACCGGCAGCTTCTCTTCCTCGGATGAGCAGTTCTTC. The whole variable domain, remainder taken from reference TRBV11-1 and TRBJ2-1, is EAEVAQSPRYKITEKSQAVAFWCDPISGHATLYWYRQILGQGPELLVQFQDESVVDDSQLPKDRFSAERLKGVDSTLKIQPAELGDSAMYLCTGSFSSSDEQFFGPGTRLTVL.

This clonotype was counted once. This sequence may be a read error, since a much larger clone differs from it by one base. Lacking the conserved final phenylalanine or tryptophan, this CDR3 likely reflects a read error. The rearrangement uses TRBV6-2 or TRBV6-3 and TRBJ2-7; 9 positions agree with TRBD2. With 7 bases clipped from V and 2 bases from J, the junction kept 6 bases outside the gene matches. This CDR3 contains 14 residues. Per germline, CDR1 MNHEY and CDR2 SVGEGT. For the CDR3, the DNA is TGTGCCAGCATGGAAGCGGGAGGAACCTACGAGCAGTACTAC. It encodes CASMEAGGTYEQYY.

Turning to this clonotype: Compared with germline, one end of the junction differs, possibly owing to a read error. The chain joins TRBV11-1 to TRBJ2-7; 9 positions match TRBD1. Germline V gene lookup returns CDR1 SGHAT and CDR2 FQDESV (reference sequence). CDR3 length equals 14 residues. DNA of the CDR3: TGTGCCAGCAACTCGGGACAGGGAGCCTGCGAGCAATACTTC. It is translated as CASNSGQGACEQYF.

Comment on this clonotype: This sequence may be a read error, since a much larger clone differs from it by one base. The V gene is TRBV12-3 or TRBV12-4, the J gene TRBJ2-7, with D possibly being TRBD1 or TRBD2 (5 bases each). The CDR3 runs 13 residues. For the CDR3, the DNA is TGTGCCAGCATGGTCGAGGGGACCTACGAGCATTACTTC. Encoded protein: CASMVEGTYEHYF.

About this clonotype: Relative to the germline gene, one junction end is altered; a read error may explain this. This chain joins TRBV4-1 and TRBJ2-1, with 11 bases that match TRBD2. CDR1 is MGHRA and CDR2 is YSYEKL in the germline V gene. The CDR3 has 15 residues. This chain's CDR3 is CANSRGLAGLPKQFF. Here the CDR3 DNA reads TGCGCCAACAGCCGAGGACTAGCGGGCCTTCCCAAGCAATTCTTC.